This is a list of T cell receptor beta chains from one sample in a study of STAT3 mutations in large granular lymphocyte leukemia. Some clones are missing from TCRdb's copy, which holds only in-frame ones; the method was immunoSEQ multiplex PCR. The sample holds over 1,000 clones, about 48% seen once. Material: peripheral blood mononuclear cells. These receptors all come from a male patient between 45 and 60 years old with T-cell large granular lymphocyte leukemia. Some clones in this sample may be carry-over from other donors' samples. CDR3s include the opening cysteine and the closing phenylalanine or tryptophan. D genes are given only for firm matches. The size field is filled for only some rows; it gives once, few, many or a size class.

15	NA	TRBV18	TRBJ2-1	NA	TGTGCCAGCTCATATGGACAAGGTGGAAACAATGAGCAGTTCTTC	CASSYGQGGNNEQFF
14	NA	TRBV5-5	TRBJ1-2	NA	TGTGCCAGCAGCTTGGCGTCGGCGAACTATGGCTACACCTTC	CASSLASANYGYTF
11	NA	TRBV6-5	TRBJ2-7	few	TGTGCCAGCAGCGGTGGGTACGAGCAGTACTTC	CASSGGYEQYF
13	NA	TRBV30	TRBJ2-1	NA	TGTGCCTGGGACTCACCCTCTAGTCTTGAGCAGTTCTTC	CAWDSPSSLEQFF
16	TRBD2	TRBV7-9	TRBJ2-1	NA	TGTGCCAGCAGCTTAATGGGGAGGGTCTCCTACAATGAGCAGTTCTTC	CASSLMGRVSYNEQFF
13	TRBD2	TRBV5-1	TRBJ2-5	NA	TGCGCCAGCAGCTTGTCTAGCGGAGAGACCCAGTACTTC	CASSLSSGETQYF
11	NA	TRBV30	TRBJ2-7	NA	TGTGCCTGGGGCCCCCGCTACGAGCAGTACTTC	CAWGPRYEQYF
11	NA	TRBV30	TRBJ2-7	NA	TGTGCCTGGAGTGCTGCCTACGAGCAGTACTTC	CAWSAAYEQYF
13	NA	TRBV28	TRBJ1-1	large	TGTGCCAGCAGCCGACGAGGGACATATGAAGCTTTCTTT	CASSRRGTYEAFF
16	NA	TRBV18	TRBJ2-5	NA	TGTGCCAGCTCACCACCCCGGGGGAGAGAAGGAGAGACCCAGTACTTC	CASSPPRGREGETQYF
14	TRBD1	TRBV5-6	TRBJ1-2	NA	TGTGCCAGCAGCTTACCGGGACAGGGGTATGGCTACACCTTC	CASSLPGQGYGYTF
12	NA	TRBV29-1	TRBJ2-7	NA	TGCAGCGTTGCTTCCTCAGGCTACGAGCAGTACTTC	CSVASSGYEQYF
11	NA	TRBV29-1	TRBJ1-1	NA	TGCAGCGTTGGGGTGAGGAATGAAGCTTTCTTT	CSVGVRNEAFF
12	NA	TRBV27	TRBJ2-1	NA	TGTGCCAGCAGTTTTTTAGGATATGAGCAGTTCTTC	CASSFLGYEQFF
16	NA	TRBV29-1	TRBJ2-1	large	TGCAGCGTTGAAGAATTGGTCAGCGGGCCCTACAATGAGCAGTTCTTC	CSVEELVSGPYNEQFF
12	NA	TRBV18	TRBJ1-2	NA	TGTGCCAGCTCACGCATTAAGGATGGCTACACCTTC	CASSRIKDGYTF
15	TRBD2	TRBV5-1	TRBJ2-7	NA	TGCGCCAGCAGCTTGGTCTCGGGGGGTCCCTACGAGCAGTACTTC	CASSLVSGGPYEQYF
13	NA	TRBV5-1	TRBJ1-2	NA	TGCGCCAGCAGCTTGGAGAGGAACTATGGCTACACCTTC	CASSLERNYGYTF
15	TRBD2	TRBV2	TRBJ2-7	NA	TGTGCCAGCAGGGCGGGACTAGCGGGTTCCTACGAGCAGTACTTC	CASRAGLAGSYEQYF
12	NA	TRBV25-1	TRBJ1-1	once	TGTGCCAGCAGTGAATACGGCGGGGAAGCTTTCTTT	CASSEYGGEAFF
11	NA	TRBV20-1	TRBJ2-7	NA	TGCAGTGCTAGAGATCCATACGAGCAGTACTTC	CSARDPYEQYF
15	TRBD1	TRBV7-8	TRBJ2-7	large	TGTGCCAGCAGCGCGGGAACAGGGGGCGGGTACGAGCAGTACTTC	CASSAGTGGGYEQYF
12	TRBD1	TRBV13	TRBJ1-2	NA	TGTGCCAGCACCGGGGACAGGCGCGGCTACACCTTC	CASTGDRRGYTF
16	NA	TRBV4-1	TRBJ2-1	few	TGCGCCAGCAGCTTTCACAGGTTTAGCTCCTACAATGAGCAGTTCTTC	CASSFHRFSSYNEQFF
15	NA	TRBV7-9	TRBJ2-7	NA	TGTGCCAGCAGCTTAGCGAGGATCCAGACCTACGAGCAGTACTTC	CASSLARIQTYEQYF
16	NA	TRBV4-1	TRBJ2-7	medium-sized	TGCGCCAGCAGCCAAGATGGTACCGGGACGGGGTACGAGCAGTACTTC	CASSQDGTGTGYEQYF
14	NA	TRBV5-1	TRBJ2-1	NA	TGCGCCAGCAGCACCCGGGACCCGGCGCGGGAGCAGTTCTTC	CASSTRDPAREQFF
15	TRBD1	TRBV4-1	TRBJ1-2	medium-sized	TGCGCCAGCAGCCATGCTACGACAGGGGGCTATGGCTACACCTTC	CASSHATTGGYGYTF
14	TRBD1	TRBV7-9	TRBJ1-5	NA	TGTGCCAGCAGCGCGGACAGGGACAGACAGCCCCAGCATTTT	CASSADRDRQPQHF
10	NA	TRBV20-1	TRBJ2-1	few	TGCAGTGCTCGGGATGATGAGCAGTTCTTC	CSARDDEQFF
15	NA	TRBV4-1	TRBJ2-7	large	TGCGCCAGCAGCCCGGGACCGGACACGTACTACGAGCAGTACTTC	CASSPGPDTYYEQYF
16	TRBD2	TRBV27	TRBJ2-7	NA	TGTGCCAGCAGTTTATCGTTGGCTAGCGGTCTCTACGAGCAGTACTTC	CASSLSLASGLYEQYF